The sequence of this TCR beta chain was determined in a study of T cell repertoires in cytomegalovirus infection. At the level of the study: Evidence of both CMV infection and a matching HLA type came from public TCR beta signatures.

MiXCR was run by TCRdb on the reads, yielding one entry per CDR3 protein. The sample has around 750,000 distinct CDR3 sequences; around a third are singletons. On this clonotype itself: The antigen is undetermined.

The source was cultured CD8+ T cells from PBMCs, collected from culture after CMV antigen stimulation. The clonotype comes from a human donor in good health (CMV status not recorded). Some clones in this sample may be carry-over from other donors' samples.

For the CDR3, the DNA is TGTGCCGTTCCGGGAGGGACTAGACCCCTCCACTTT. Residues: CAVPGGTRPLHF. The chain recombines TRBV7-2 with TRBJ1-6; a weak D match, TRBD1 (5 bases). The ends were cut back, 11 bases at V and 12 bases at J, with 17 bases in the middle. The germline CDR1 and CDR2 sequences are SGHTA and FQGNSA. CDR3 length equals 12 residues.